This T cell receptor (beta chain) comes out of a study of regulatory T cells in long-lasting Graves disease. Points from the study as a whole: Newly diagnosed patients had higher TCR diversity than persistent Graves' patients did.

This clonotype was seen at least ten times. What it binds is unknown. Indicated time point: persistent/refractory GD, antithyroid drugs over 5 years with positive TRAb. Extracted PBMC RNA gave rise to the TCR library. Those enrolled as patients came out of an endocrinology department in Xi'an, China. The CDR3 sequence is 16 residues long. V gave up 0 bases and J gave up 7 bases; unmatched junction bases: 14. From germline, CDR1 is DFQATT and CDR2 SNEGSKA (reference sequence). Library construction for TCR beta used iRepertoire HTBI primers and Arm-PCR of CDR3 regions. In the study's own analysis: Analysis of the samples identified over 60 TRBV and 14 TRBJ segments. TCRdb reanalysed the multiplex PCR reads using MiXCR and keeps one entry per CDR3 protein. The V and J calls come from TCRdb's annotation, not from the publication. This table has about 470,000 distinct CDR3 sequences, roughly 20% appearing once.

This receptor was identified in a female donor with Graves disease. Source: peripheral blood mononuclear cells (PBMCs), taken when the disease was refractory, from a patient treated with antithyroid drugs. The chain links TRBV20-1 to TRBJ2-7, with 8 bases that match TRBD2. Here the CDR3 reads CSARDGKSGGLGEQYF. Here the CDR3 DNA reads TGCAGTGCTAGAGATGGGAAGAGCGGGGGTTTGGGGGAGCAGTACTTC.